The 5 T cell receptor beta chains below come from one sample, sequenced in a study of Graves' ophthalmopathy and Graves' hyperthyroidism. Investigators amplified TCR beta CDR3 regions from RNA transcripts. RT-PCR in the first round used HTBI primers; a second-round multiplex PCR followed. TCRdb used MiXCR to reprocess the multiplex PCR reads, holding one entry per CDR3 protein. This repertoire shows more than 300,000 distinct CDR3 sequences, roughly 15% found once; its top ten account for roughly 2.4%. Sequenced material: peripheral blood. These receptors were taken from an adult woman with stable Graves' hyperthyroidism.

The sample holds a few counts of this clonotype. The genes are TRBV18 and TRBJ2-3; tentatively, D is TRBD1 (6 bases). The CDR3 is 14 residues long. Germline CDR1 is KGHSH and CDR2 is LQKENI. V shed 2 bases and J shed 5 bases, with 11 bases lying between them. CDR3 coding DNA: TGTGCCAGCTCACCAGGGGTCAGGGGAGATACGCAGTATTTT. It encodes CASSPGVRGDTQYF.

Comments on this clonotype: A single base separates this from a much larger clone, so it may be a read error. The chain uses TRBV6-7 and TRBJ2-6; D unclear. TRBV6-7 has ORF status, its function being uncertain. This CDR3 has 15 residues. This CDR3 reads CASSHSGSRANVLTF. CDR3 DNA sequence: TGTGCCAGCAGTCACTCGGGCTCTAGGGCCAACGTCCTGACTTTC.

At least ten counts were recorded for this clonotype. V gene TRBV11-2 combines with J gene TRBJ2-2, with D unresolved. The V and J ends lost 4 bases and 6 bases respectively, with 9 bases between them. The CDR3 has 13 residues. Germline CDR1 reads SGHAT; CDR2 reads FQNNGV. This chain's CDR3 is CASSSVRPGELFF. CDR3 DNA: TGTGCCAGCAGCTCCGTCCGTCCCGGGGAGCTGTTTTTT.

This clonotype was observed many times. The V gene is TRBV12-3 or TRBV12-4, the J gene TRBJ1-1; D is undetermined. With 4 bases removed from V and 3 bases from J, the gap between germline ends came to 12 bases. The CDR3 has 14 amino acids. CDR3 amino acids: CASSSTWPHTEAFF. CDR3 sequence (DNA): TGTGCCAGCAGTTCCACATGGCCGCACACTGAAGCTTTCTTT.

With respect to this clonotype: The junction shows a germline mismatch at one end, possibly a read error. CDR3 loop: CASSVASNPGDSGNTIYF. CDR3 nucleotides: TGTGCCAGCAGCGTAGCTAGCAATCCAGGAGACTCTGGGAACACCATATATTTT. The chain is built from TRBV9 and TRBJ1-3; D unclear. The CDR3 contains 18 residues. The germline V gene has CDR1 SGDLS and CDR2 YYNGEE. Full variable domain (outside the CDR3, taken from reference TRBV9 and TRBJ1-3): DSGVTQTPKHLITATGQRVTLRCSPRSGDLSVYWYQQSLDQGLQFLIQYYNGEERAKGNILERFSAQQFPDLHSELNLSSLELGDSALYFCASSVASNPGDSGNTIYFGEGSWLTVV.